The source of this T cell receptor (beta chain) is a study of control samples from healthy donors and cancer patients. The protocol was immunoSEQ multiplex PCR, while the TCRdb copy is restricted to in-frame clones and leaves out a portion. The sample holds about 410,000 clones, 90% seen once. The CDR3 covers 15 residues. Deletions cut 0 bases from V and 2 bases from J, with 10 bases between. The V gene's germline CDR1 is MNHNS and CDR2 SASEGT. The origin of this receptor is a man in his forties or fifties with head and neck cancer. The gene calls are TRBV6-1 and TRBJ1-1; unclear D gene. The sample taken for sequencing was PBMCs. The CDR3 here is CASSEARRANTEAFF. The CDR3, as DNA: TGTGCCAGCAGTGAAGCTAGACGGGCAAACACTGAAGCTTTCTTT.